Listed below are T cell receptor beta chains from one sample, sequenced in a study of multiple sclerosis patients with progressive multifocal leukoencephalopathy. Sequencing was performed with immunoSEQ multiplex PCR; in TCRdb, only in-frame clones are kept and a portion is missing. The sample has roughly 30,000 clones; 70% to 90% are singletons. The sample comprised PBMCs. Every receptor here comes from a human donor with multiple sclerosis. Each CDR3 is given without its conserved first and last residue. Expanded clones are given a class, and other clones once, few, many or no size at all.

AWRTSSYNEQF | TRBJ2-1 | - | TRBV30
ASSQGPERYGYT | TRBJ1-2 | - | TRBV18
ASSVGQVNTEAF | TRBJ1-1 | - | TRBV9
ASSQDTLSTDTQY | TRBJ2-3 | - | TRBV4-1
AARNVGANVLT | TRBJ2-6 | - | TRBV27
ASSFSFGQGVGNTIY | TRBJ1-3 | - | TRBV28
ASSLTRLGGGSYEQF | TRBJ2-1 | - | TRBV7-3
ASSEGLATNQPQH | TRBJ1-5 | - | TRBV2
ASKEANYGYT | TRBJ1-2 | - | TRBV19
ASSFRGGPSYEQY | - | - | TRBV7-2
ASSLAPGGGNTIY | TRBJ1-3 | - | TRBV7-2
ASSEWGSGNTIY | TRBJ1-3 | once | TRBV25-1
ASSSNINYYGYT | TRBJ1-2 | - | TRBV6-5
ASSPALRNYEQY | TRBJ2-7 | - | TRBV7-9
ASSGGGGMRWTQY | TRBJ2-3 | - | TRBV5-6
ASSAPQGSSYEQY | TRBJ2-7 | - | TRBV5-1
ASGGDGDTQY | TRBJ2-3 | - | TRBV11-1
ASSWGGSNQPQH | TRBJ1-5 | - | TRBV28
ASSLGDAEQY | TRBJ2-7 | - | TRBV28
ASSLTEGESQETQY | TRBJ2-5 | - | TRBV13
ASSLNLATDTQY | TRBJ2-3 | - | TRBV5-4
ASSQPSASWDEQY | TRBJ2-7 | - | TRBV4-1
ASSLDRNSPLH | TRBJ1-6 | - | TRBV4-1
ASSPLPFSGANVLT | TRBJ2-6 | - | TRBV18
ASSYSMGQGNSPLH | TRBJ1-6 | - | TRBV6-5
ASSPVGRGNQPQH | TRBJ1-5 | - | TRBV28
ASSSSDRVNTEAF | TRBJ1-1 | - | TRBV11-2
ASSPQWGGTGELF | TRBJ2-2 | - | TRBV11-2
ASSSGQGLYEQY | - | - | TRBV28
ASRTVGQQGTF | TRBJ1-1 | - | TRBV10-2
ASSDQRGTEQF | TRBJ2-1 | - | TRBV6-4
AWIEAGRTGELF | TRBJ2-2 | - | TRBV30